What follows describes a single T cell receptor (beta chain). This sample stems from a study of blood T cell repertoires in COVID-19. For the study at large: Sites in the United States, Italy and Spain provided acute and convalescent COVID-19 samples. From T cells, B-cell-depleted T cells, or PBMCs came the material, which was cDNA or gDNA.

As handled by the study authors: Scientists estimated how many nucleated cells there were by amplifying reference gene primers. Generated by immunoSEQ multiplex PCR, the TCRdb table keeps only in-frame clones and is missing some. V, J and clone size reflect that table, while D and trimming were determined from the DNA. This sample has over 400,000 clones, with approximately 85% found just once. V dropped 6 bases and J dropped 4 bases, with 15 bases sitting between them. Germline loops: CDR1 SNHLY, CDR2 FYNNEI. This CDR3 has 14 residues. This receptor was identified in a human donor in a cohort sampled during active COVID-19. The chain joins TRBV2 to TRBJ2-5, with D maybe TRBD2 (5 bases). The sample comprised peripheral blood. The CDR3 region has the DNA TGTGCCAGCAGCCGGGGTCGCCGTGGAGAGACCCAGTACTTC. Its protein is CASSRGRRGETQYF.